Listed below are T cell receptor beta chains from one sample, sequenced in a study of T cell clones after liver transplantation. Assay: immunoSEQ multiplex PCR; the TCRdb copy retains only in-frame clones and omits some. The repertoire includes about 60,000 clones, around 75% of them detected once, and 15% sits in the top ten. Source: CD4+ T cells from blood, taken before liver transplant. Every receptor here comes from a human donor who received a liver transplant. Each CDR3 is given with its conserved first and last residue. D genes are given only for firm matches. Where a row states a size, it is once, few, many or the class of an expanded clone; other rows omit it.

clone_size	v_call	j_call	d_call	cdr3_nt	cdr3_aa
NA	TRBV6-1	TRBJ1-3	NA	TGTGCCAGCAGTGAAAGGGCAACTAGGCCTCTAGGAAACACCATATATTTT	CASSERATRPLGNTIYF
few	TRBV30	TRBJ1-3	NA	TGTGCCTGGAGTGTTTGGGGGGTTGGAAACACCATATATTTT	CAWSVWGVGNTIYF
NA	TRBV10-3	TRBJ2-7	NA	TGTGCCATCAGCGGGACCTACGAGCAGTACTTC	CAISGTYEQYF
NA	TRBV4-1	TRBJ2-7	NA	TGCGCCAGCAGCCAAGAACCCCTCGGGACACCTGGCTACGAGCAGTACTTC	CASSQEPLGTPGYEQYF
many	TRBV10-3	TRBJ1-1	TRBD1	TGTGCCACTCAGGGACAGGGGAGGGCCACTGAAGCTTTCTTT	CATQGQGRATEAFF
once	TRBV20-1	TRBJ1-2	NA	TGCAGTGCGCCAGCTAACTATGGCTACACCTTC	CSAPANYGYTF
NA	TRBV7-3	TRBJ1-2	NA	TGTGCCAGCAGCCCCGGCGTCGGGGATACTTATGGCTACACCTTC	CASSPGVGDTYGYTF
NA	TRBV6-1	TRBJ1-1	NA	TGTGCCAGCACTGCCAGGCCCACTGAAGCTTTCTTT	CASTARPTEAFF
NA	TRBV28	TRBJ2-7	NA	TGTGCCACAGGGAAATTGACAGGCTCCTACGAGCAGTACTTC	CATGKLTGSYEQYF
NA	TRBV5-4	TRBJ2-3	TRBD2	TGTGCCAGCAGCCGAGAGGTAGGGAGGGCAGATACGCAGTATTTT	CASSREVGRADTQYF
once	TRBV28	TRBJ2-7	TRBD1	TGTGCCAGCAGTTCCCAGGGGGCTCGTCGCGAGCAGTACTTC	CASSSQGARREQYF
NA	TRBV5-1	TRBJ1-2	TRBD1	TGCGCCAGCAGGGTGGACAGGGGAGATGGCTACACCTTC	CASRVDRGDGYTF
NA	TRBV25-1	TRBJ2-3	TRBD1	TGTGCCAGCAGTGGCTTGGACAGGGGGCCGAAGGATACGCAGTATTTT	CASSGLDRGPKDTQYF
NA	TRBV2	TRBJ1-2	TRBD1	TGTGCCAGCAGTGAGAGGGGGCTGGACTATGGCTACACCTTC	CASSERGLDYGYTF
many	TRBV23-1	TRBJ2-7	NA	TGCGCCAGCAGTCAAACAACCTACGAGCAGTACTTC	CASSQTTYEQYF
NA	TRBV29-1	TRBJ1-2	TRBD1	TGCAGCGTTGTCCGGCAGGGGGCTCGAGGCTACACCTTC	CSVVRQGARGYTF
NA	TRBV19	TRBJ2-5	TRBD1	TGTGCCAGTAGTTCGACAACAGGGGGGAGGGAGACCCAGTACTTC	CASSSTTGGRETQYF
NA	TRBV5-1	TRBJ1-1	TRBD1	TGCGCCAGCAGCTTGGCCCAGACCCCAACAGGGGTGAACACTGAAGCTTTCTTT	CASSLAQTPTGVNTEAFF
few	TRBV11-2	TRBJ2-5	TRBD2	TGTGCCAGCAGAGTAGCGGGGGGGCAAGAGACCCAGTACTTC	CASRVAGGQETQYF
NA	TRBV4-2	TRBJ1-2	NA	TGTGCCAGCAGCCAAATCGTGGGGACGGGAGGTCACTATGGCTACACCTTC	CASSQIVGTGGHYGYTF
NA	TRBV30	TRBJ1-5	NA	TGTGCCTGGAGGACGGGTGGAAATCAGCCCCAGCATTTT	CAWRTGGNQPQHF
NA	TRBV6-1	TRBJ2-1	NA	TGTGCCAGCAGTGATGAAAGGGGCGTTTACAATGAGCAGTTCTTC	CASSDERGVYNEQFF
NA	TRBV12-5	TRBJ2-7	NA	TGTGCTAGTGGACTCCGGTTCTCCTACGAGCAGTACTTC	CASGLRFSYEQYF
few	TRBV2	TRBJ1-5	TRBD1	TGTGCCAGCAGGGAGGGGGCCTCTAGCAATCAGCCCCAGCATTTT	CASREGASSNQPQHF
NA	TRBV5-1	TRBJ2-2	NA	TGCGCCAGCAGCGCGGGACAGAAATACACCGGGGAGCTGTTTTTT	CASSAGQKYTGELFF
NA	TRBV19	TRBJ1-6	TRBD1	TGTGCCAGTAACAACGGACAGGGGAATTCACCCCTCCACTTT	CASNNGQGNSPLHF
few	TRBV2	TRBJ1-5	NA	TGTGCCAGCAGTCTTTCGGGGGATCAGCCCCAGCATTTT	CASSLSGDQPQHF
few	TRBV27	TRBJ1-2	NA	TGTGCCAGCAGTTTACGGAAGGACAGCTATGGCTACACCTTC	CASSLRKDSYGYTF
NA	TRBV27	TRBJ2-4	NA	TGTGCCAGCAGTTTCCGGGGAGACATTCAGTACTTC	CASSFRGDIQYF
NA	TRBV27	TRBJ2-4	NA	TGTGCCAGCAGTTCTTTTCAGGGAGCCAAAAACATTCAGTACTTC	CASSSFQGAKNIQYF
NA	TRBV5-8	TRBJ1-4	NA	TGTGCCAGCAGCTTGGGGTCAGGGGTAAATGAAAAACTGTTTTTT	CASSLGSGVNEKLFF
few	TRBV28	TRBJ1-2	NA	TGTGCCAGCAGTCAGGGGATTGGCTACACCTTC	CASSQGIGYTF
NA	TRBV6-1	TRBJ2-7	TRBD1	TGTGCCAGCGGGACAGAGATTTACGAGCAGTACTTC	CASGTEIYEQYF
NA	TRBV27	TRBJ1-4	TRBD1	TGTGCCAGCAGTTTATCATCCGGGACAGCAAATGAAAAACTGTTTTTT	CASSLSSGTANEKLFF
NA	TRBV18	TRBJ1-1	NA	TGTGCCAGCTCACACAGGGATAACCCCTCTTACACTGAAGCTTTCTTT	CASSHRDNPSYTEAFF
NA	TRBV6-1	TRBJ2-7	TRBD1	TGTGCCAGCAGTGAAGGGACAGGGGGCGCGTACGAGCAGTACTTC	CASSEGTGGAYEQYF
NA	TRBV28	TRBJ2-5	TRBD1	TGTGCCAGCCTAGGGGGCGGGCTTGGGACCCAGTACTTC	CASLGGGLGTQYF
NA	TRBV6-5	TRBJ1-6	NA	TGTGCCAGCAGTCCCGCCACAGGCTCCCTCCACTTT	CASSPATGSLHF
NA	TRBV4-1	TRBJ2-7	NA	TGCGCCAGCAGCCAAGATCCAACAGAGAGCTCCTACGAGCAGTACTTC	CASSQDPTESSYEQYF
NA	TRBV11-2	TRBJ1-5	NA	TGTGCCAGCAGCCTTGGGAGGTTTCGGGGCCAGCAGCCCCAGCATTTT	CASSLGRFRGQQPQHF
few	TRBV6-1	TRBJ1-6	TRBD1	TGTGCCAGCAGTGACGGACAGGATAATTCACCCCTCCACTTT	CASSDGQDNSPLHF
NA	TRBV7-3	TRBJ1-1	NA	TGTGCCAGCAGCCCCGGAGGGAACACTGAAGCTTTCTTT	CASSPGGNTEAFF
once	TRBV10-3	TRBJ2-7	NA	TGTGCCATCAGACAGCGCCGGGGTAGAGATTACGAGCAGTACTTC	CAIRQRRGRDYEQYF
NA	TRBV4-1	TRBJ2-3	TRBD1	TGCGCCAGCAGCCGACCGACAGGGGTGGGAAGCACAGATACGCAGTATTTT	CASSRPTGVGSTDTQYF
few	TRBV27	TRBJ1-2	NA	TGTGCCAGCAGCCAGGGTCGGGACTATGGCTACACCTTC	CASSQGRDYGYTF
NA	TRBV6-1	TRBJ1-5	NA	TGTGCCAGCAGTGAAGAACAGGGAGGCAATCAGCCCCAGCATTTT	CASSEEQGGNQPQHF
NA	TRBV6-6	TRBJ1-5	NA	TGTGCCAGCAGTACCACAAGCAATCAGCCCCAGCATTTT	CASSTTSNQPQHF
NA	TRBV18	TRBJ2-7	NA	TGTGCCAGCTCACCGCGACAGGAGATTTCCTACGAGCAGTACTTC	CASSPRQEISYEQYF
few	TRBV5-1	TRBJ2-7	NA	TGCGCCAGCATGCGGGGGCGATCCTACGAGCAGTACTTC	CASMRGRSYEQYF
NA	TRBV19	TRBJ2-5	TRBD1	TGTGCCAGTAGTAGCCCACGGGGACAGCAAGAGACCCAGTACTTC	CASSSPRGQQETQYF
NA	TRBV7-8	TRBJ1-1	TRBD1	TGTGCCAGCAGCACCCGGACAGGGGGCTTGAACACTGAAGCTTTCTTT	CASSTRTGGLNTEAFF
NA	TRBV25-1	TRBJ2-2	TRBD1	TGTGCCAGCAGTGATACGGGACAGGGCGACACCGGGGAGCTGTTTTTT	CASSDTGQGDTGELFF
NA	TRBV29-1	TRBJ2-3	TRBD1	TGCAGCGTTCAGACAGGGGGGACAGATACGCAGTATTTT	CSVQTGGTDTQYF
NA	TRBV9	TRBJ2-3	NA	TGTGCCAGCAGCGTAGGGGGGGTTAGCACAGATACGCAGTATTTT	CASSVGGVSTDTQYF
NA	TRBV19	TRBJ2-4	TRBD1	TGTGCCAGTAGTATATCCGGGACAGGGGTTCATCTTCACATTCAGTACTTC	CASSISGTGVHLHIQYF
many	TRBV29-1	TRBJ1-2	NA	TGCAGTGCGGACAGCTCCAACTATGGCTACACCTTC	CSADSSNYGYTF
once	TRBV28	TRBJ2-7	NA	TGTGCCAGCAGAACGGGGTCCTACGAGCAGTACTTC	CASRTGSYEQYF
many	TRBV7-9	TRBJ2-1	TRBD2	TGTGCCAGCAGAGGCGGGGCTAGCGGGGGCCGTTACAATGAGCAGTTCTTC	CASRGGASGGRYNEQFF
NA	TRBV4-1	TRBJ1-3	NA	TGCGCCAGCAGCCTCTATCGAAGGCAGGGAAAGGGGGACACCATATATTTT	CASSLYRRQGKGDTIYF